The 8 T cell receptor beta chains presented below share a single source sample, sequenced in a study of T cell responses to AZD1222 COVID-19 vaccine. The method was immunoSEQ multiplex PCR; TCRdb's version includes in-frame clones alone and lacks a portion of them. This sample carries roughly 110,000 clones, about 87% of them seen once, and the ten largest clones take about 6%. Sequences were derived from peripheral blood, sampled 28 days after the second AZD1222 dose. The receptors were gathered from an adult who received the AZD1222 COVID-19 vaccine.

The chain carries TRBV19 and TRBJ2-6, with D possibly TRBD2 on 5 matching bases. Germline V gives CDR1 LNHDA, CDR2 SQIVND (reference sequence). The V gene lost 7 bases and the J gene lost 2 bases, with 9 bases spanning the gap. The CDR3 runs 14 residues. The CDR3 DNA reads as TGTGCCAGTATAAACGGGGCTGGGGCCAACGTCCTGACTTTC. Protein product: CASINGAGANVLTF.

The chain couples TRBV6-5 to TRBJ1-1; 7 bases agree with TRBD1. V gave up 2 bases and J gave up 0 bases; unmatched junction bases: 6. In germline, CDR1 is MNHEY, CDR2 SVGAGI. There are 16 residues in the CDR3. The CDR3 DNA reads as TGTGCCAGCAGTTACAGTTCAGGGGGGATGAACACTGAAGCTTTCTTT. As protein: CASSYSSGGMNTEAFF.

The chain has TRBV2 and TRBJ2-7; 10 bases line up with TRBD1. CDR1 and CDR2 from the germline V gene are SNHLY and FYNNEI. Trimming removed 2 bases from V and 7 bases from J; junction bases left unmatched: 5. The CDR3 contains 14 residues. CDR3 DNA: TGTGCCAGCAGTGAACGACAGGGGGCTGGGGAGCAGTACTTC. Translating gives CASSERQGAGEQYF.

A single count supports this clone. V is TRBV24-1 and J is TRBJ2-2; D uncertain. V was trimmed by 7 bases and J by 6 bases, leaving 14 bases between them. Germline CDR1 reads KGHDR; CDR2 reads SFDVKD. The CDR3 contains 14 residues. CDR3 amino acids: CATREIGESGELFF. The CDR3, as DNA: TGTGCCACCAGGGAGATCGGAGAGTCCGGGGAGCTGTTTTTT.

This CDR3 reads CASREGGNNQPQHF. CDR3 sequence (DNA): TGTGCCAGCCGCGAGGGTGGGAACAATCAGCCCCAGCATTTT. The chain uses TRBV6-5 and TRBJ1-5; D not certain. There are 14 residues in the CDR3. V lost 8 bases and J 3 bases, leaving 14 bases between the germline ends. Germline-derived CDR1 and CDR2 are MNHEY and SVGAGI.

The rearrangement uses TRBV5-6 and TRBJ1-2, with D unresolved. V lost 2 bases and J lost 3, with 11 bases in between. This CDR3 region has 14 residues. CDR1 is SGHDT, CDR2 YYEEEE, per germline. CDR3 nucleotides: TGTGCCAGCAGCTTTTTATTGCTGGACTATGGCTACACCTTC. Translation gives CASSFLLLDYGYTF.

The chain carries TRBV2 and TRBJ2-2; unclear D gene. The CDR3 loop spans 11 amino acids. Between the trimmed V and J ends, which lost 8 bases and 2 bases, there was a span of 3 bases. Germline V gene data show CDR1 as SNHLY and CDR2 as FYNNEI. Here the CDR3 reads CASRNTGELFF. CDR3 nucleotide sequence: TGTGCCAGCCGTAACACCGGGGAGCTGTTTTTT.

The chain recombines TRBV20-1 with TRBJ2-5, with D maybe TRBD1 (6 bases). Germline V lookup: CDR1 DFQATT, CDR2 SNEGSKA (reference sequence). This CDR3 spans 12 amino acids. V lost 3 bases, J lost 5 bases, and 10 bases lay in between. The CDR3 loop is CSASARGETQYF. DNA for the CDR3: TGCAGTGCTAGTGCAAGGGGGGAGACCCAGTACTTC.